This is a list of T cell receptor beta chains from one sample in a study of cytomegalovirus exposure and HLA in healthy donors. Repertoires were generated with immunoSEQ multiplex PCR, while TCRdb's copy carries only in-frame clones and drops some. Of some 190,000 clones in the sample, approximately 70% were seen once. Sample: PBMCs. The receptors come from a young woman in good health and CMV-seropositive. The CDR3 runs from the conserved cysteine through the conserved F or W. Each record gives: clone size, V gene, D gene, J gene, CDR3 DNA, CDR3 protein. A D gene is named only where the DNA matches it firmly. The size entry is marked missing in some rows and otherwise reads once, few, many or a size class.

clone size: .; V gene: TRBV5-1; D gene: TRBD2; J gene: TRBJ2-1; CDR3 DNA: TGCGCCAGCAGGGCTAGCGGGAGTAGCGAGCAGTTCTTC; CDR3 protein: CASRASGSSEQFF
clone size: .; V gene: TRBV28; D gene: .; J gene: TRBJ1-5; CDR3 DNA: TGTGCCAGCCAGGATTACAATCAGCCCCAGCATTTT; CDR3 protein: CASQDYNQPQHF
clone size: few; V gene: TRBV7-9; D gene: TRBD1; J gene: TRBJ1-5; CDR3 DNA: TGTGCCAGCAGTTCCGGGACAGGGGTGAATCAGCCCCAGCATTTT; CDR3 protein: CASSSGTGVNQPQHF
clone size: few; V gene: TRBV5-1; D gene: .; J gene: TRBJ2-7; CDR3 DNA: TGCGCCAGCAGCTTGGATGCCAGGGCAGGGGAGCAGTACTTC; CDR3 protein: CASSLDARAGEQYF
clone size: .; V gene: TRBV2; D gene: .; J gene: TRBJ1-5; CDR3 DNA: TGTGCCAGCAGCTGGGGGGACGGCAATCAGCCCCAGCATTTT; CDR3 protein: CASSWGDGNQPQHF
clone size: .; V gene: TRBV5-6; D gene: TRBD1; J gene: TRBJ2-2; CDR3 DNA: TGTGCCAGCAGCTTCCTTCGACAGGGGGCCCCCGGGGAGCTGTTTTTT; CDR3 protein: CASSFLRQGAPGELFF
clone size: .; V gene: TRBV7-7; D gene: .; J gene: TRBJ2-3; CDR3 DNA: TGTGCCAGCAGCTTAGTACTATCTAGCACAGATACGCAGTATTTT; CDR3 protein: CASSLVLSSTDTQYF
clone size: .; V gene: TRBV11-2; D gene: TRBD1; J gene: TRBJ1-1; CDR3 DNA: TGTGCCAGCAGCTTCTTACAGGGGGCAGGGTACACTGAAGCTTTCTTT; CDR3 protein: CASSFLQGAGYTEAFF
clone size: .; V gene: TRBV7-7; D gene: .; J gene: TRBJ2-5; CDR3 DNA: TGTGCCAGCAGCTTAGGAGGAATGGGAGTGGAAGAGACCCAGTACTTC; CDR3 protein: CASSLGGMGVEETQYF
clone size: .; V gene: TRBV28; D gene: .; J gene: TRBJ2-3; CDR3 DNA: TGTGCCAGCAGTCGCCTCAGGGAATCCACAGATACGCAGTATTTT; CDR3 protein: CASSRLRESTDTQYF
clone size: .; V gene: TRBV6-1; D gene: .; J gene: TRBJ2-7; CDR3 DNA: TGTGCCATTGACAGAACGGACGGGAGCTCCTACGAGCAGTACTTC; CDR3 protein: CAIDRTDGSSYEQYF
clone size: .; V gene: TRBV6-5; D gene: .; J gene: TRBJ1-1; CDR3 DNA: TGTGCCAGCAGCCGAGACGAGGCGAACACTGAAGCTTTCTTT; CDR3 protein: CASSRDEANTEAFF
clone size: once; V gene: TRBV27; D gene: .; J gene: TRBJ2-2; CDR3 DNA: TGTGCCAGCAGTTTTAGGGGGACGAACACCGGGGAGCTGTTTTTT; CDR3 protein: CASSFRGTNTGELFF
clone size: .; V gene: TRBV2; D gene: TRBD2; J gene: TRBJ2-5; CDR3 DNA: TGTGCCAGCAGTGCCCTAGCGGGAGTAGGAGAGACCCAGTACTTC; CDR3 protein: CASSALAGVGETQYF
clone size: few; V gene: TRBV27; D gene: .; J gene: TRBJ2-7; CDR3 DNA: TGTGCCAGCAGCCTACAAGCGGGCTCCCTGATCCACGAGCAGTACTTC; CDR3 protein: CASSLQAGSLIHEQYF
clone size: .; V gene: TRBV18; D gene: TRBD1; J gene: TRBJ2-7; CDR3 DNA: TGTGCCAGCTCTCCAGGGGGCGACTACGAGCAGTACTTC; CDR3 protein: CASSPGGDYEQYF
clone size: .; V gene: TRBV7-2; D gene: TRBD2; J gene: TRBJ2-3; CDR3 DNA: TGTGCCAGCAGCTTAAGCGGGAGAACAGATACGCAGTATTTT; CDR3 protein: CASSLSGRTDTQYF
clone size: few; V gene: TRBV14; D gene: .; J gene: TRBJ1-2; CDR3 DNA: TGTGCCAGCAGCCAAGGGCAGGACTATGGCTACACCTTC; CDR3 protein: CASSQGQDYGYTF
clone size: .; V gene: TRBV6-5; D gene: .; J gene: TRBJ2-5; CDR3 DNA: TGTGCCAGCAGTTATACGCTCGGGGAGACCCAGTACTTC; CDR3 protein: CASSYTLGETQYF
clone size: .; V gene: TRBV5-4; D gene: .; J gene: TRBJ1-2; CDR3 DNA: TGTGCCAGCAGCGTTGACAGCCAGTCGATTTATGGCTACACCTTC; CDR3 protein: CASSVDSQSIYGYTF
clone size: .; V gene: TRBV5-1; D gene: TRBD2; J gene: TRBJ2-7; CDR3 DNA: TGCGCCAGCAGCTTAGTAGCGGGGGCCGACGAGCAGTACTTC; CDR3 protein: CASSLVAGADEQYF
clone size: .; V gene: TRBV10-3; D gene: .; J gene: TRBJ1-1; CDR3 DNA: TGTGCCATCATGAGGCAAGAGAACACTGAAGCTTTCTTT; CDR3 protein: CAIMRQENTEAFF
clone size: .; V gene: TRBV13; D gene: .; J gene: TRBJ2-5; CDR3 DNA: TGTGCCAGCAGCCCTTCTAAATCTTCAGGAGAGACCCAGTACTTC; CDR3 protein: CASSPSKSSGETQYF
clone size: .; V gene: TRBV7-6; D gene: .; J gene: TRBJ2-1; CDR3 DNA: TGTGCCAGCAGCTTAGTTTGGGGAGGTCAAAATGAGCAGTTCTTC; CDR3 protein: CASSLVWGGQNEQFF
clone size: .; V gene: TRBV5-1; D gene: .; J gene: TRBJ2-7; CDR3 DNA: TGCGCCAGCAGTGGTGGGAGGTACGAGCAGTACTTC; CDR3 protein: CASSGGRYEQYF
clone size: .; V gene: TRBV11-2; D gene: TRBD1; J gene: TRBJ1-1; CDR3 DNA: TGTGCCAGCAGCTTAACCACGGGACAGGGAGCGGCTTTCTTT; CDR3 protein: CASSLTTGQGAAFF
clone size: .; V gene: TRBV15; D gene: .; J gene: TRBJ1-1; CDR3 DNA: TGTGCCACCAGAACCGGCGGTATAGAAGCTTTCTTT; CDR3 protein: CATRTGGIEAFF
clone size: many; V gene: TRBV5-1; D gene: .; J gene: TRBJ2-7; CDR3 DNA: TGCGCCAGCAGCTTGGCCATAGGGGTTGGGGTCAACGAGCAGTACTTC; CDR3 protein: CASSLAIGVGVNEQYF
clone size: few; V gene: TRBV11-3; D gene: .; J gene: TRBJ2-5; CDR3 DNA: TGTGCCAGCAGCTTAGATTCGGCGAAGTACCGGGCCCAGTACTTC; CDR3 protein: CASSLDSAKYRAQYF
clone size: once; V gene: TRBV27; D gene: .; J gene: TRBJ1-5; CDR3 DNA: TGTGCCAGCAGTTTCGGAGGGTGGGGACAGCCCCAGCATTTT; CDR3 protein: CASSFGGWGQPQHF
clone size: few; V gene: TRBV10-2; D gene: TRBD2; J gene: TRBJ2-5; CDR3 DNA: TGCGCCAGCAGTGAGAGGACTAGCGGGAGGGGAGAGACCCAGTACTTC; CDR3 protein: CASSERTSGRGETQYF
clone size: .; V gene: TRBV27; D gene: TRBD2; J gene: TRBJ2-7; CDR3 DNA: TGTGCCAGCAGTTTAAGCGGGGGGAGCTCCTACGAGCAGTACTTC; CDR3 protein: CASSLSGGSSYEQYF
clone size: .; V gene: TRBV27; D gene: TRBD2; J gene: TRBJ2-7; CDR3 DNA: TGTGCCAGCTCTGCTGGACTAGCGGGCCCACGAGGGCAGTACTTC; CDR3 protein: CASSAGLAGPRGQYF
clone size: .; V gene: TRBV2; D gene: TRBD2; J gene: TRBJ2-5; CDR3 DNA: TGTGCCAGCAGTGGCGGACTAGCGGGAGTAGGAGAGACCCAGTACTTC; CDR3 protein: CASSGGLAGVGETQYF
clone size: .; V gene: TRBV5-1; D gene: .; J gene: TRBJ2-4; CDR3 DNA: TGCGCCAGCAGCAAGCCTATACTAGCCAAAAACATTCAGTACTTC; CDR3 protein: CASSKPILAKNIQYF
clone size: .; V gene: TRBV4-1; D gene: .; J gene: TRBJ1-1; CDR3 DNA: TGCGCCAGCAGCCATCCGACAAGGGGAACTGAAGCTTTCTTT; CDR3 protein: CASSHPTRGTEAFF
clone size: few; V gene: TRBV6-1; D gene: .; J gene: TRBJ1-3; CDR3 DNA: TGTGCCAGCAGTGAAGAATCGGGGAAAAGCACCATATATTTT; CDR3 protein: CASSEESGKSTIYF
clone size: .; V gene: TRBV27; D gene: TRBD2; J gene: TRBJ2-1; CDR3 DNA: TGTGCCAGCAGTTTAAGCGGACTAGCGGGATTTTACAATGAGCAGTTCTTC; CDR3 protein: CASSLSGLAGFYNEQFF
clone size: .; V gene: TRBV5-6; D gene: TRBD1; J gene: TRBJ2-7; CDR3 DNA: TGTGCCAGCAGCTCCCCGACAGGGAGAAGCTCCTACGAGCAGTACTTC; CDR3 protein: CASSSPTGRSSYEQYF
clone size: .; V gene: TRBV27; D gene: .; J gene: TRBJ1-4; CDR3 DNA: TGTGCCAGCAGTTGGGGGGGACGTAAAGAAAAACTGTTTTTT; CDR3 protein: CASSWGGRKEKLFF
clone size: .; V gene: TRBV6-5; D gene: TRBD2; J gene: TRBJ2-1; CDR3 DNA: TGTGCCAGCAGTCCGACTAGCGGCACCTACAATGAGCAGTTCTTC; CDR3 protein: CASSPTSGTYNEQFF
clone size: .; V gene: TRBV7-2; D gene: .; J gene: TRBJ1-1; CDR3 DNA: TGTGCCAGCAGCTTATCCCCCCCCCGGTACAGGGTGGGCACTGAAGCTTTCTTT; CDR3 protein: CASSLSPPRYRVGTEAFF
clone size: few; V gene: TRBV7-9; D gene: .; J gene: TRBJ1-1; CDR3 DNA: TGTGCCAGCAGGATATTCGGGGGGATGAACACTGAAGCTTTCTTT; CDR3 protein: CASRIFGGMNTEAFF
clone size: once; V gene: TRBV2; D gene: .; J gene: TRBJ2-2; CDR3 DNA: TGTGCCAGCAGTGTTTTAGCGGCGAACACCGGGGAGCTGTTTTTT; CDR3 protein: CASSVLAANTGELFF
clone size: .; V gene: TRBV5-1; D gene: .; J gene: TRBJ2-7; CDR3 DNA: TGCGCCAGCGCCCAGGGGAGTGGATACGAGCAGTACTTC; CDR3 protein: CASAQGSGYEQYF
clone size: .; V gene: TRBV28; D gene: .; J gene: TRBJ2-4; CDR3 DNA: TGTGCCAGCAGTTTCGGGGACATTCAGTACTTC; CDR3 protein: CASSFGDIQYF
clone size: few; V gene: TRBV10-1; D gene: .; J gene: TRBJ2-3; CDR3 DNA: TGCGCCAGCAGTGATTTCGGCCGGGGAGCAGATACGCAGTATTTT; CDR3 protein: CASSDFGRGADTQYF
clone size: few; V gene: TRBV5-5; D gene: TRBD2; J gene: TRBJ2-5; CDR3 DNA: TGTGCCAGCAGCACCGCTAGCGGGCTTCAAGAGACCCAGTACTTC; CDR3 protein: CASSTASGLQETQYF
clone size: .; V gene: TRBV4-1; D gene: TRBD2; J gene: TRBJ2-7; CDR3 DNA: TGCGCCAGCAGCCAAGGGGGGGGATACGAGCAGTACTTC; CDR3 protein: CASSQGGGYEQYF
clone size: .; V gene: TRBV5-1; D gene: .; J gene: TRBJ1-4; CDR3 DNA: TGCGCCAGCAGCCGTACAGGGAATGAAAAACTGTTTTTT; CDR3 protein: CASSRTGNEKLFF
clone size: once; V gene: TRBV7-9; D gene: .; J gene: TRBJ2-7; CDR3 DNA: TGTTCCAGCAGCTCCCACCAGTACGAGCAGTACTTC; CDR3 protein: CSSSSHQYEQYF